These 3 T cell receptor beta chains were all obtained from the same sample, sequenced in a study of circulating CD8 cells and anti-PD-1 response in melanoma. TCR libraries were prepared from approximately 15 ng of total RNA with the QIAseq Immune Repertoire TCR panel. TCRdb re-called the reads with MiXCR, one entry per CDR3 protein. The data hold over 350 distinct CDR3 sequences, with more than 4% observed a single time. Live CD3+CD8+TCRalphabeta+ cells were sorted into four subsets by PD-1 and/or TIGIT. Sequenced here: CD8+ T cells from PBMCs, sampled at baseline or after one month of anti-PD-1 therapy (not recorded which). These receptors were collected from a human donor with melanoma.

J is TRBJ2-7 and V is TRBV2; D unclear. The germline gives CDR1 SNHLY, CDR2 FYNNEI. This CDR3 has 13 amino acids. V was trimmed by 7 bases and J by 0 bases, leaving 10 bases between them. The CDR3 reads CASTIPDSYEQYF. As DNA, the CDR3 is TGTGCCAGCACTATTCCAGACTCCTACGAGCAGTACTTC.

This clonotype ranks as medium-sized (0.01 to 0.1%). The V call is TRBV19, the J call TRBJ1-2; no definite D call. Per the germline V gene, CDR1 is LNHDA and CDR2 is SQIVND (reference sequence). The CDR3 contains 16 residues. Trimming took off 3 bases at V and 6 bases at J, with 20 bases between the two ends. The CDR3 region is CASSMYGEYIRDGYTF. The CDR3 coding sequence is TGTGCCAGTAGTATGTATGGCGAATACATAAGGGATGGCTACACCTTC.

In this sample, this clonotype is large. The chain is built from TRBV4-1 and TRBJ1-4; 8 bases line up with TRBD1. The J segment lost 7 bases and the V segment lost 4 bases, leaving 5 bases of the junction unmatched. This CDR3 region has 14 residues. CDR1 MGHRA and CDR2 YSYEKL come from the germline V gene. CDR3 in amino acids: CASSLRGHGEKLFF. As DNA, the CDR3 is TGCGCCAGCAGCCTCAGGGGGCACGGTGAAAAACTGTTTTTT.